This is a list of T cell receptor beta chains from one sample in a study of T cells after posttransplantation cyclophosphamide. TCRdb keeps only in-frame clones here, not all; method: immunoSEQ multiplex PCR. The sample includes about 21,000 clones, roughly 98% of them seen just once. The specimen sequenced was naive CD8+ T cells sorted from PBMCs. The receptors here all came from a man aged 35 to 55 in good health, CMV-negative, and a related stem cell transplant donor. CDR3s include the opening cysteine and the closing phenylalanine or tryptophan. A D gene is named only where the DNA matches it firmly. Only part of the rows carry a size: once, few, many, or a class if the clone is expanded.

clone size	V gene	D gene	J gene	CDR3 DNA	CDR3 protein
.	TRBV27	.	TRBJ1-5	TGTGCCAGCAGCCCATATACAGACAATCAGCCCCAGCATTTT	CASSPYTDNQPQHF
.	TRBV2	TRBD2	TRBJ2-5	TGTGCCAGCAGTGAGACTAGCGGGATTGAGCAGTACTTC	CASSETSGIEQYF
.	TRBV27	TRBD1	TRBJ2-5	TGTGCCAGCAGTTCGTCCAGGACAGGGTATCAGGAGACCCAGTACTTC	CASSSSRTGYQETQYF
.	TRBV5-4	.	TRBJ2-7	TGTGCCAGCAGCAAACTAGACTACGAGCAGTACTTC	CASSKLDYEQYF
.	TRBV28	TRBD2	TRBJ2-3	TGTGCCAGCAGTTTAGCGGGAGGAGGTAATACGCAGTATTTT	CASSLAGGGNTQYF
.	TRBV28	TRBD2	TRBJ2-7	TGTGCCAGTGGGGACCCTCGGGGGGAAACAACCTACGAGCAGTACTTC	CASGDPRGETTYEQYF
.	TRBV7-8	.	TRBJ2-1	TGTGCCAGCACCTTGTGGGTTGGCCTAGCCTACAATGAGCAGTTCTTC	CASTLWVGLAYNEQFF
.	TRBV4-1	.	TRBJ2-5	TGCGCCAGCAGCCCCCTCGGGACTGGCGAGACCCAGTACTTC	CASSPLGTGETQYF
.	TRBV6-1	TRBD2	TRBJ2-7	TGTGCCAGCAGTGGTTCCGGGACTAGCGGGTTCTACGAGCAGTACTTC	CASSGSGTSGFYEQYF
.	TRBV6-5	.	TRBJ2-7	TGTGCCAGCAGTGGGACACCTTACGAGCAGTACTTC	CASSGTPYEQYF
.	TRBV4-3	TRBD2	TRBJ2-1	TGCGCCAGCAGCCAAGATGGACTAGCGGGACCATACAATGAGCAGTTCTTC	CASSQDGLAGPYNEQFF
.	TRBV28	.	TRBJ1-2	TGTGCCAGCAGTTCCCGGGGTGCCTATGGCTACACCTTC	CASSSRGAYGYTF
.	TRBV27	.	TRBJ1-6	TGTGCCAGCAGTTTGGACAGCTCAAGCTCCTATAATTCACCCCTCCACTTT	CASSLDSSSSYNSPLHF
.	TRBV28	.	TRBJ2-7	TGTGCCAGCACCTTCAGGGAACGTAGAGACGAGCAGTACTTC	CASTFRERRDEQYF
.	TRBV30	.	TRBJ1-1	TGTGCCTGGAGTGCACTGGGCAGGGGACACACTGAAGCTTTCTTT	CAWSALGRGHTEAFF
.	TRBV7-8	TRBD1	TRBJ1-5	TGTGCCAGCAGCCCGTTGACAGGGTATCAGCCCCAGCATTTT	CASSPLTGYQPQHF
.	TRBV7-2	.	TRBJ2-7	TGTGCCAGCAGCTTAGCGAGGGCAGACTTTTACTACGAGCAGTACTTC	CASSLARADFYYEQYF
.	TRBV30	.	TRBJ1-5	TGTGCCTGGGGTAGAGGTTATAGCAATCAGCCCCAGCATTTT	CAWGRGYSNQPQHF
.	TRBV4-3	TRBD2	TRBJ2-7	TGCGCCAGCAGCCAAGATAGGCCGGGAGGTTTCTCCTACGAGCAGTACTTC	CASSQDRPGGFSYEQYF
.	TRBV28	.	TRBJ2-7	TGTGCCAGCAGCACAGCGGGCAACTCCTACGAGCAGTACTTC	CASSTAGNSYEQYF
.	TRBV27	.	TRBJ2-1	TGTGCCAGCAGAAAGGGGGATGAGCAGTTCTTC	CASRKGDEQFF
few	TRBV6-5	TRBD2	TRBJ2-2	TGTGCCACCGGGACTAGCGGGAGGCTCACCGGGGAGCTGTTTTTT	CATGTSGRLTGELFF
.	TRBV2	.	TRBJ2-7	TGTGCCAGCAGTGTCTCACGGTACGAGCAGTACTTC	CASSVSRYEQYF
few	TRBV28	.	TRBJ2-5	TGTGCCAGCAGTTTAGCCAAAACAGGGTGGGCTAGAGAGACCCAGTACTTC	CASSLAKTGWARETQYF
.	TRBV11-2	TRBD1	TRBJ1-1	TGTGCCAGCAGCCCATGGACAGGGGGATTGGTTGAAGCTTTCTTT	CASSPWTGGLVEAFF
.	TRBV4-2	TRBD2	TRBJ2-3	TGTGCCAGCAGCCAAGAGCGGGAGGGCCTCGGCACAGATACGCAGTATTTT	CASSQEREGLGTDTQYF
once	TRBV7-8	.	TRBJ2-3	TGTGCCAGCATCCAACAGTCGACAGGTTGGGGAGATACGCAGTATTTT	CASIQQSTGWGDTQYF
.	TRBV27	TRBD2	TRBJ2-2	TGTGCCAGCAGTGCACCCCCGGGACTAGCGGGAGGTTTGGCGAACACCGGGGAGCTGTTTTTT	CASSAPPGLAGGLANTGELFF
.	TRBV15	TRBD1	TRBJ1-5	TGTGCCACCAGCAGTGTTACAGGGGGCCCTCAGCCCCAGCATTTT	CATSSVTGGPQPQHF
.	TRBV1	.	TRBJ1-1	TGCACCAGCAGCCAAGTTAGGACAGGGAGCGCTGAAGCTTTCTTT	CTSSQVRTGSAEAFF
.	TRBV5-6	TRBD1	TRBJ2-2	TGTGCCAGCAGCCCAACAGGGGGCGGGTTCCCGAACACCGGGGAGCTGTTTTTT	CASSPTGGGFPNTGELFF
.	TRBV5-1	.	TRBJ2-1	TGCGCCAGCAGCTTGGCGGCTAGCTCCTCCAATGAGCAGTTCTTC	CASSLAASSSNEQFF
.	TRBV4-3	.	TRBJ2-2	TGCGCCAGCAGCCAAGATTTTGAAGGGGTCGCCGGGGAGCTGTTTTTT	CASSQDFEGVAGELFF
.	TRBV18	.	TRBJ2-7	TGTGCCAGCTCACCACCGTTAACAGGGTTGGTCGGCGAGCAGTACTTC	CASSPPLTGLVGEQYF
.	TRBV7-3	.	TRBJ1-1	TGTGCCAGCAGCTTAAGGCTCAGTCGGGGTGAAGCTTTCTTT	CASSLRLSRGEAFF
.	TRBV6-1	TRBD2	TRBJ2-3	TGTGCCAGCGGGTCGACTAGCGGGAGCACAGATACGCAGTATTTT	CASGSTSGSTDTQYF
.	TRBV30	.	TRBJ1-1	TGTGCCTGGAGTCCCCACGGGCCGGGGGCTGAAGCTTTCTTT	CAWSPHGPGAEAFF
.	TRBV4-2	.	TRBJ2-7	TGTGCCAGCAGCCTATCCCTAGGGGACGAGCAGTACTTC	CASSLSLGDEQYF
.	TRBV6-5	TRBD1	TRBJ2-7	TGTGCCAGCAGCCATGACAGGGCAGGGGGCGAGCAGTACTTC	CASSHDRAGGEQYF
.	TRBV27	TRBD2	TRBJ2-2	TGTGCCAGCGGACTAGCGGGGACGAACACCGGGGAGCTGTTTTTT	CASGLAGTNTGELFF